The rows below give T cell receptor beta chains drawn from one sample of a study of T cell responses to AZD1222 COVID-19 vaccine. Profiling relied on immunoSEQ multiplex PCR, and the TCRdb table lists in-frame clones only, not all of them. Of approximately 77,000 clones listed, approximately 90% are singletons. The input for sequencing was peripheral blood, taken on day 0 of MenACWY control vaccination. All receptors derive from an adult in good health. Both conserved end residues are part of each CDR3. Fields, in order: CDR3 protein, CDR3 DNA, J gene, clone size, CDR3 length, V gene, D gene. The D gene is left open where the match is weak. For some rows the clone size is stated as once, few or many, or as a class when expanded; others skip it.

CDR3aa: CASSLPIMTGELFF; CDR3nt: TGTGCCAGCAGCCTCCCGATAATGACCGGGGAGCTGTTTTTT; j_gene: TRBJ2-2; abundance: NA; len: 14; v_gene: TRBV7-2; d_gene: NA
CDR3aa: CASTLGTGVPDTQYF; CDR3nt: TGCGCCAGCACCCTCGGGACAGGGGTACCAGATACGCAGTATTTT; j_gene: TRBJ2-3; abundance: NA; len: 15; v_gene: TRBV5-1; d_gene: TRBD1
CDR3aa: CASSLGGAGGPVEQYF; CDR3nt: TGTGCCAGCAGCTTGGGTGGTGCGGGAGGGCCGGTCGAGCAGTACTTC; j_gene: TRBJ2-7; abundance: NA; len: 16; v_gene: TRBV5-4; d_gene: TRBD2
CDR3aa: CASRPHGQEYEQYF; CDR3nt: TGTGCCAGCAGACCCCACGGACAGGAGTACGAGCAGTACTTC; j_gene: TRBJ2-7; abundance: NA; len: 14; v_gene: TRBV27; d_gene: TRBD1
CDR3aa: CASSFAEGYGYTF; CDR3nt: TGTGCCAGCAGCTTCGCAGAAGGCTATGGCTACACCTTC; j_gene: TRBJ1-2; abundance: NA; len: 13; v_gene: TRBV11-1; d_gene: NA
CDR3aa: CASSQVGGVWTEAFF; CDR3nt: TGTGCCAGCAGCCAAGTTGGGGGTGTGTGGACTGAAGCTTTCTTT; j_gene: TRBJ1-1; abundance: NA; len: 15; v_gene: TRBV14; d_gene: NA
CDR3aa: CASNEEGLGYTQYF; CDR3nt: TGTGCCAGCAATGAGGAGGGCCTGGGATATACGCAGTATTTT; j_gene: TRBJ2-3; abundance: NA; len: 14; v_gene: TRBV9; d_gene: NA
CDR3aa: CASSVGAGGYNEQFF; CDR3nt: TGTGCCAGCAGCGTCGGCGCGGGGGGTTACAATGAGCAGTTCTTC; j_gene: TRBJ2-1; abundance: NA; len: 15; v_gene: TRBV9; d_gene: TRBD2
CDR3aa: CASSQERPWGRDTGELFF; CDR3nt: TGTGCCAGCAGCCAAGAAAGGCCCTGGGGGCGGGACACCGGGGAGCTGTTTTTT; j_gene: TRBJ2-2; abundance: NA; len: 18; v_gene: TRBV3-1/TRBV3-2; d_gene: NA
CDR3aa: CASSEAGYNEQFF; CDR3nt: TGTGCCAGCAGTGAAGCGGGGTACAATGAGCAGTTCTTC; j_gene: TRBJ2-1; abundance: NA; len: 13; v_gene: TRBV6-1; d_gene: NA
CDR3aa: CASSYGQYNEQFF; CDR3nt: TGTGCCAGCAGCTACGGACAGTACAATGAGCAGTTCTTC; j_gene: TRBJ2-1; abundance: NA; len: 13; v_gene: TRBV9; d_gene: NA
CDR3aa: CASSWTSGGDSSYNEQFF; CDR3nt: TGTGCCAGCTCATGGACTAGCGGGGGGGATAGCTCCTACAATGAGCAGTTCTTC; j_gene: TRBJ2-1; abundance: NA; len: 18; v_gene: TRBV18; d_gene: TRBD2
CDR3aa: CASSPRTGLGGETQYF; CDR3nt: TGCGCCAGCAGCCCCAGAACAGGATTGGGGGGGGAGACCCAGTACTTC; j_gene: TRBJ2-5; abundance: NA; len: 16; v_gene: TRBV5-1; d_gene: TRBD2
CDR3aa: CASRLQAAEAYEQYF; CDR3nt: TGTGCCAGTAGGCTACAGGCTGCGGAGGCCTACGAGCAGTACTTC; j_gene: TRBJ2-7; abundance: once; len: 15; v_gene: TRBV19; d_gene: NA
CDR3aa: CASSRAGQPQHF; CDR3nt: TGTGCCAGCAGTCGGGCAGGGCAGCCCCAGCATTTT; j_gene: TRBJ1-5; abundance: few; len: 12; v_gene: TRBV7-2; d_gene: NA
CDR3aa: CASSPQWGELLF; CDR3nt: TGTGCCAGCAGCCCCCAATGGGGGGAGCTCCTCTTC; j_gene: TRBJ2-1; abundance: NA; len: 12; v_gene: TRBV28; d_gene: NA
CDR3aa: CASSPGGAAETQYF; CDR3nt: TGTGCCAGCAGCCCGGGTGGTGCGGCGGAGACCCAGTACTTC; j_gene: TRBJ2-5; abundance: NA; len: 14; v_gene: TRBV5-4; d_gene: NA
CDR3aa: CASSLRGLAGTHEQYF; CDR3nt: TGTGCCAGCAGCTTAAGGGGACTAGCGGGAACCCACGAGCAGTACTTC; j_gene: TRBJ2-7; abundance: NA; len: 16; v_gene: TRBV13; d_gene: TRBD2
CDR3aa: CASSPDGSYGYTF; CDR3nt: TGCGCCAGCAGCCCGGACGGCTCCTATGGCTACACCTTC; j_gene: TRBJ1-2; abundance: NA; len: 13; v_gene: TRBV4-3; d_gene: NA
CDR3aa: CASKNQGSPNNEQFF; CDR3nt: TGTGCCAGCAAGAACCAGGGGTCTCCTAACAATGAGCAGTTCTTC; j_gene: TRBJ2-1; abundance: NA; len: 15; v_gene: TRBV2; d_gene: NA
CDR3aa: CASSTGRGQETQYF; CDR3nt: TGCGCCAGCAGCACCGGCAGGGGGCAAGAGACCCAGTACTTC; j_gene: TRBJ2-5; abundance: NA; len: 14; v_gene: TRBV5-1; d_gene: TRBD1
CDR3aa: CASSYLAEVWLQETF; CDR3nt: TGTGCCAGCAGTTATTTGGCGGAAGTATGGCTACAAGAGACCTTC; j_gene: TRBJ1-2; abundance: NA; len: 15; v_gene: TRBV6-5; d_gene: NA
CDR3aa: CAILMAGVNQPQHF; CDR3nt: TGTGCCATCCTAATGGCCGGGGTCAATCAGCCCCAGCATTTT; j_gene: TRBJ1-5; abundance: NA; len: 14; v_gene: TRBV6-5; d_gene: NA
CDR3aa: CASSYSNGNQPQHF; CDR3nt: TGTGCCAGCAGTTACTCGAACGGTAATCAGCCCCAGCATTTT; j_gene: TRBJ1-5; abundance: NA; len: 14; v_gene: TRBV6-5; d_gene: NA
CDR3aa: CASTPKGPYSNQPQHF; CDR3nt: TGTGCCAGCACCCCGAAGGGGCCTTATAGCAATCAGCCCCAGCATTTT; j_gene: TRBJ1-5; abundance: once; len: 16; v_gene: TRBV6-6; d_gene: NA
CDR3aa: CASQTGGYQTQYF; CDR3nt: TGTGCCAGCCAGACAGGGGGTTATCAGACCCAGTACTTC; j_gene: TRBJ2-5; abundance: NA; len: 13; v_gene: TRBV2; d_gene: TRBD1
CDR3aa: CASSPSGQSHTQYF; CDR3nt: TGTGCCAGCAGTCCAAGCGGACAATCACATACGCAGTATTTT; j_gene: TRBJ2-3; abundance: NA; len: 14; v_gene: TRBV28; d_gene: NA
CDR3aa: CASTFGGGGNTIYF; CDR3nt: TGTGCCAGCACCTTCGGGGGGGGAGGAAACACCATATATTTT; j_gene: TRBJ1-3; abundance: NA; len: 14; v_gene: TRBV25-1; d_gene: NA
CDR3aa: CASSPDQGAYGYTF; CDR3nt: TGTGCCAGCTCACCAGACCAGGGGGCCTATGGCTACACCTTC; j_gene: TRBJ1-2; abundance: NA; len: 14; v_gene: TRBV18; d_gene: TRBD1
CDR3aa: CASSQDKGRGVTQYF; CDR3nt: TGTGCCAGCAGCCAAGACAAGGGGAGGGGTGTGACCCAGTACTTC; j_gene: TRBJ2-5; abundance: NA; len: 15; v_gene: TRBV3-1/TRBV3-2; d_gene: TRBD2
CDR3aa: CASSLKVNTEAFF; CDR3nt: TGTGCCAGCAGTTTAAAGGTGAACACTGAAGCTTTCTTT; j_gene: TRBJ1-1; abundance: NA; len: 13; v_gene: TRBV28; d_gene: NA
CDR3aa: CALEVWGVAGDKETQYF; CDR3nt: TGCGCCCTCGAGGTATGGGGAGTAGCGGGCGATAAAGAGACCCAGTACTTC; j_gene: TRBJ2-5; abundance: NA; len: 17; v_gene: TRBV10-1; d_gene: TRBD2
CDR3aa: CASSYDGTNYGYTF; CDR3nt: TGTGCCAGCAGCTACGACGGGACTAACTATGGCTACACCTTC; j_gene: TRBJ1-2; abundance: NA; len: 14; v_gene: TRBV7-2; d_gene: NA
CDR3aa: CASSADRVNEKLFF; CDR3nt: TGTGCCAGCTCAGCGGACAGAGTTAATGAAAAACTGTTTTTT; j_gene: TRBJ1-4; abundance: NA; len: 14; v_gene: TRBV18; d_gene: NA
CDR3aa: CASSRGQGNTGELFF; CDR3nt: TGTGCCAGCAGTCGCGGACAGGGGAACACCGGGGAGCTGTTTTTT; j_gene: TRBJ2-2; abundance: NA; len: 15; v_gene: TRBV6-6; d_gene: TRBD1
CDR3aa: CASSLVGQGNIQYF; CDR3nt: TGTGCCAGCAGTTTGGTAGGACAGGGAAACATTCAGTACTTC; j_gene: TRBJ2-4; abundance: NA; len: 14; v_gene: TRBV28; d_gene: TRBD1
CDR3aa: CASSSHPGTAGNTIYF; CDR3nt: TGTGCCAGCAGCTCACACCCCGGGACTGCTGGAAACACCATATATTTT; j_gene: TRBJ1-3; abundance: NA; len: 16; v_gene: TRBV7-2; d_gene: NA
CDR3aa: CATSDNADTQYF; CDR3nt: TGTGCCACCAGTGATAATGCAGATACGCAGTATTTT; j_gene: TRBJ2-3; abundance: NA; len: 12; v_gene: TRBV24-1; d_gene: NA
CDR3aa: CAWRRRGGNQETQYF; CDR3nt: TGTGCCTGGAGGAGGCGGGGGGGAAACCAAGAGACCCAGTACTTC; j_gene: TRBJ2-5; abundance: NA; len: 15; v_gene: TRBV30; d_gene: TRBD2
CDR3aa: CASSEGTGRSGNTIYF; CDR3nt: TGTGCCAGCAGCGAGGGGACAGGACGTTCTGGAAACACCATATATTTT; j_gene: TRBJ1-3; abundance: NA; len: 16; v_gene: TRBV9; d_gene: TRBD1
CDR3aa: CASSFMGSTRNEKLFF; CDR3nt: TGTGCCAGCAGTTTCATGGGGTCAACCAGAAATGAAAAACTGTTTTTT; j_gene: TRBJ1-4; abundance: NA; len: 16; v_gene: TRBV28; d_gene: NA
CDR3aa: CAISAMDGNTEAFF; CDR3nt: TGTGCCATCAGCGCCATGGACGGGAACACTGAAGCTTTCTTT; j_gene: TRBJ1-1; abundance: NA; len: 14; v_gene: TRBV10-3; d_gene: NA
CDR3aa: CASSPLLAGIYNEQFF; CDR3nt: TGTGCCAGCTCACCTTTACTAGCGGGGATCTACAATGAGCAGTTCTTC; j_gene: TRBJ2-1; abundance: NA; len: 16; v_gene: TRBV18; d_gene: TRBD2
CDR3aa: CAISGGDEKLFF; CDR3nt: TGTGCCATCTCAGGGGGAGATGAAAAACTGTTTTTT; j_gene: TRBJ1-4; abundance: NA; len: 12; v_gene: TRBV28; d_gene: TRBD1
CDR3aa: CASSTNGQPYGYTF; CDR3nt: TGTGCCAGTAGTACCAACGGACAGCCCTATGGCTACACCTTC; j_gene: TRBJ1-2; abundance: NA; len: 14; v_gene: TRBV19; d_gene: NA
CDR3aa: CASSLVGSAEAFF; CDR3nt: TGTGCCAGCAGCTTAGTGGGGTCAGCAGAAGCTTTCTTT; j_gene: TRBJ1-1; abundance: NA; len: 13; v_gene: TRBV11-2; d_gene: NA
CDR3aa: CASKVGYSNQPQHF; CDR3nt: TGTGCCAGTAAGGTAGGATATAGCAATCAGCCCCAGCATTTT; j_gene: TRBJ1-5; abundance: NA; len: 14; v_gene: TRBV19; d_gene: NA
CDR3aa: CASRPGTGYGNEQFF; CDR3nt: TGTGCCAGTAGGCCCGGGACAGGGTACGGCAATGAGCAGTTCTTC; j_gene: TRBJ2-1; abundance: NA; len: 15; v_gene: TRBV19; d_gene: TRBD1
CDR3aa: CSARTSGSLLFF; CDR3nt: TGCAGCGCACGGACTAGCGGGAGTCTCCTGTTCTTC; j_gene: TRBJ2-1; abundance: NA; len: 12; v_gene: TRBV29-1; d_gene: TRBD2
CDR3aa: CASSYSSGTNTGELFF; CDR3nt: TGTGCCAGCAGTTACTCTAGCGGAACGAACACCGGGGAGCTGTTTTTT; j_gene: TRBJ2-2; abundance: NA; len: 16; v_gene: TRBV27; d_gene: TRBD2
CDR3aa: CASSAGSSYNSPLHF; CDR3nt: TGTGCCAGCAGCGCCGGGAGCTCCTATAATTCACCCCTCCACTTT; j_gene: TRBJ1-6; abundance: NA; len: 15; v_gene: TRBV7-8; d_gene: NA
CDR3aa: CASSYSRANADTQYF; CDR3nt: TGTGCCAGCAGTTACTCCAGGGCGAACGCAGATACGCAGTATTTT; j_gene: TRBJ2-3; abundance: NA; len: 15; v_gene: TRBV6-6; d_gene: NA
CDR3aa: CASRGGGDIQYF; CDR3nt: TGTGCCAGCAGGGGCGGAGGGGACATTCAGTACTTC; j_gene: TRBJ2-4; abundance: NA; len: 12; v_gene: TRBV5-6; d_gene: NA
CDR3aa: CASSYNTGGSNEQFF; CDR3nt: TGTGCCAGCAGCTATAATACAGGGGGTAGCAATGAGCAGTTCTTC; j_gene: TRBJ2-1; abundance: NA; len: 15; v_gene: TRBV7-8; d_gene: TRBD1
CDR3aa: CASSLYGMNTEAFF; CDR3nt: TGTGCCAGCAGCTTGTATGGCATGAACACTGAAGCTTTCTTT; j_gene: TRBJ1-1; abundance: NA; len: 14; v_gene: TRBV7-9; d_gene: NA
CDR3aa: CASSWQENTEAFF; CDR3nt: TGTGCCAGTAGTTGGCAGGAGAACACTGAAGCTTTCTTT; j_gene: TRBJ1-1; abundance: once; len: 13; v_gene: TRBV19; d_gene: NA
CDR3aa: CASSSRTGEGDEQYF; CDR3nt: TGTGCCAGCAGCTCCCGGACAGGGGAGGGGGACGAGCAGTACTTC; j_gene: TRBJ2-7; abundance: NA; len: 15; v_gene: TRBV11-2; d_gene: TRBD1